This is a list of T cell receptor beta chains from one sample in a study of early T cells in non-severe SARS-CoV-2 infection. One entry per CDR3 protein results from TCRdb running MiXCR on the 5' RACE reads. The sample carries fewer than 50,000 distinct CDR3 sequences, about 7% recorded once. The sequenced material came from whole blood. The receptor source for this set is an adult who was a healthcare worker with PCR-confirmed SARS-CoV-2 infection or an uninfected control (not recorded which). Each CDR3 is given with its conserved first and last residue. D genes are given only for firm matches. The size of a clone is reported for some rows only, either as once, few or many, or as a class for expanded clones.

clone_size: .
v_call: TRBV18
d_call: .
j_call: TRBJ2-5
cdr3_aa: CASSPPSTETQYF
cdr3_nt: TGTGCCAGCTCACCACCTTCCACCGAGACCCAGTACTTC

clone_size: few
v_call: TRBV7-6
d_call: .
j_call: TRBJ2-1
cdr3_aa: CASSSNNEQFF
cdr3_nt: TGTGCCAGCAGCTCAAACAATGAGCAGTTCTTC

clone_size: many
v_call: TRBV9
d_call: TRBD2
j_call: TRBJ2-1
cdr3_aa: CASLPGLDPWAEQFF
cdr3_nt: TGTGCCAGCCTACCGGGACTAGATCCTTGGGCTGAGCAGTTCTTC

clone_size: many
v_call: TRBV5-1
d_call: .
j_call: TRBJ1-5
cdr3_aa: CASSESGPQLNQPQHF
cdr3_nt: TGCGCCAGCAGCGAATCGGGGCCGCAACTCAATCAGCCCCAGCATTTT

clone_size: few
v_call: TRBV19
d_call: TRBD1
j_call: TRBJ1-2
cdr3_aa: CASSPQGAYGYTF
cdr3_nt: TGTGCCAGTAGTCCACAGGGGGCTTATGGCTACACCTTC

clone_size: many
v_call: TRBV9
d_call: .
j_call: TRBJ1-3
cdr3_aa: CASSVWGSGNTIYF
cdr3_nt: TGTGCCAGCAGCGTGTGGGGGTCTGGAAACACCATATATTTT

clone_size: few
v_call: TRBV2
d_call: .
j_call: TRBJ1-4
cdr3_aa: CASSRGQGGEKLFF
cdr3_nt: TGTGCCAGCAGCCGGGGGCAAGGTGGTGAAAAACTGTTTTTT

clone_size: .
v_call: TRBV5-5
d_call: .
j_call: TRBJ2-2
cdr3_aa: CASSFWQNTGELFF
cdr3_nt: TGTGCCAGCAGCTTTTGGCAGAACACCGGGGAGCTGTTTTTT

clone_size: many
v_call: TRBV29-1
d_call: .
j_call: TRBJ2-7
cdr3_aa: CSCGAKSSYEQYF
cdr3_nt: TGCAGTTGTGGAGCCAAAAGCTCCTACGAGCAGTACTTC

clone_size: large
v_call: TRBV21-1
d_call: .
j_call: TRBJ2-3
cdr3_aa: CASSCKRGTDTQYF
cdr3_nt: TGTGCCAGCAGCTGTAAACGGGGCACAGATACGCAGTATTTT

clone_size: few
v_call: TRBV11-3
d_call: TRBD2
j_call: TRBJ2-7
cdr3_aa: CASSLDGTSGSYEQYF
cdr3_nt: TGTGCCAGCAGCTTGGACGGGACTAGCGGATCCTACGAGCAGTACTTC

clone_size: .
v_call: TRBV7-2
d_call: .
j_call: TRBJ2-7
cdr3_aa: CASSLDDRAAHEQYF
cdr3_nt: TGTGCCAGCAGCTTAGATGATAGAGCCGCCCACGAGCAGTACTTC

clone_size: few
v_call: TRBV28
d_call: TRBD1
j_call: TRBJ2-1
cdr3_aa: CASSLWGQGDLHEQFF
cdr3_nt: TGTGCCAGCAGTTTGTGGGGACAGGGTGATTTGCATGAGCAGTTCTTC

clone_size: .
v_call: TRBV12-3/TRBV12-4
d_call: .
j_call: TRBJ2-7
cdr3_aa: CASTPDIRGYEQYF
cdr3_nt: TGTGCCAGCACCCCGGACATCAGGGGCTACGAGCAGTACTTC

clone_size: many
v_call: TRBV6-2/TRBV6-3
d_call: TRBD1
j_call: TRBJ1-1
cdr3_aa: CASRDPTGGLNTEAFF
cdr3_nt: TGTGCCAGCAGAGACCCAACAGGGGGACTGAACACTGAAGCTTTCTTT

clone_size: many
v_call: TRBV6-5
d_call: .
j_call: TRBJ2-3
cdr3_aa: CASSYTGNTDTQYF
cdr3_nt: TGTGCCAGCAGTTATACGGGGAACACAGATACGCAGTATTTT

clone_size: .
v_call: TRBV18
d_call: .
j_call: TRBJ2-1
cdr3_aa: CASSPSGGNEQFF
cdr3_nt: TGTGCCAGCTCACCTTCCGGGGGCAATGAGCAGTTCTTC

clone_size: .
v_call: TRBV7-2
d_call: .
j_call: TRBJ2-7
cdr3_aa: CASSLNSGLPPGEQYF
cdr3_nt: TGTGCCAGCAGCTTGAACTCGGGACTGCCGCCGGGGGAGCAGTACTTC

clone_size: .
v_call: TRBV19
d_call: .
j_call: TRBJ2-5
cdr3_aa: CASSTPGTPQETQYF
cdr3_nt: TGTGCCAGTAGTACCCCAGGGACACCGCAAGAGACCCAGTACTTC

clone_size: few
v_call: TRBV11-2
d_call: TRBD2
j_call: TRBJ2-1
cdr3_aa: CASSLGLASGANEQFF
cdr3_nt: TGTGCCAGCAGCCTCGGGTTGGCTAGCGGGGCTAATGAGCAGTTCTTC

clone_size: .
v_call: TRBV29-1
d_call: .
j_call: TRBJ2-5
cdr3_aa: CSYSQRGAEETQYF
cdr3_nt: TGCAGCTACTCTCAACGCGGAGCAGAGGAGACCCAGTACTTC

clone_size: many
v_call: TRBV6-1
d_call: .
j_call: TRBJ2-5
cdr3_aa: CASRIGLVEETQYF
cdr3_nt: TGTGCCAGCAGAATAGGACTTGTAGAAGAGACCCAGTACTTC

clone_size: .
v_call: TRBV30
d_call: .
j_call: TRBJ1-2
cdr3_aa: CARDGNYGYTF
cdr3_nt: TGTGCCCGTGACGGGAACTATGGCTACACCTTC

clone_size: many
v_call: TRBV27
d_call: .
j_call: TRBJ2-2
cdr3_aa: CASSFRGGELFF
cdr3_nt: TGTGCCAGCAGTTTTCGAGGCGGGGAGCTGTTTTTT

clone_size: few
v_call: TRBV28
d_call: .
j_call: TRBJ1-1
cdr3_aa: CASVSAGHTEAFF
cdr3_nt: TGTGCCAGCGTATCAGCGGGGCACACTGAAGCTTTCTTT

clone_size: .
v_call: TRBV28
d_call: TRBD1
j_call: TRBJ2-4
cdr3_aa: CASSFMTGVDIQYF
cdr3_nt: TGTGCCAGCAGTTTCATGACAGGGGTGGACATTCAGTACTTC

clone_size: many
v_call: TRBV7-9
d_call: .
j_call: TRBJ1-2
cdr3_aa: CASTQNPTDGYTF
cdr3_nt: TGTGCCAGCACCCAAAACCCGACAGATGGCTACACCTTC

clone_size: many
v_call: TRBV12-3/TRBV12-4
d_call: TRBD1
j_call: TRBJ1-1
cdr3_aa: CASSPGTGKMNTEAFF
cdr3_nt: TGTGCCAGCAGTCCCGGGACAGGGAAGATGAACACTGAAGCTTTCTTT

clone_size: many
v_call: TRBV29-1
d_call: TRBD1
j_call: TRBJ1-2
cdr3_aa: CSVKTGGNYGYTF
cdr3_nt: TGCAGCGTTAAGACAGGGGGCAACTATGGCTACACCTTC

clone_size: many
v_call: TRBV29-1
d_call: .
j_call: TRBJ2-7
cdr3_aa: CSVGTSYEQYF
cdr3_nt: TGCAGCGTCGGCACCTCCTACGAGCAGTACTTC

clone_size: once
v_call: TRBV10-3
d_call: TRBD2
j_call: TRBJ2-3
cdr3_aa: CAISGDPLAGGRTDTQYF
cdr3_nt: TGTGCCATCAGTGGGGACCCACTAGCGGGGGGCCGCACAGATACGCAGTATTTT

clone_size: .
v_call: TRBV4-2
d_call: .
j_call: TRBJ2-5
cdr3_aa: CASSQDWSPYEETQYF
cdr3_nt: TGTGCCAGCAGCCAAGATTGGTCCCCTTACGAAGAGACCCAGTACTTC

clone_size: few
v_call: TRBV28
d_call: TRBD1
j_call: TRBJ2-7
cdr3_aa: CASSFYVAGQGATYEQYF
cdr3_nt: TGTGCCAGCAGTTTTTATGTCGCGGGACAGGGGGCCACCTACGAGCAGTACTTC

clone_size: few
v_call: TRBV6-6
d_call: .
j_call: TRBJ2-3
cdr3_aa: CASSSVSGDTQYF
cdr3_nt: TGTGCCAGCAGTTCCGTTTCCGGCGATACGCAGTATTTT

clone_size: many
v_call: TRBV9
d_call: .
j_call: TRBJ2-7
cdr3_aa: CASSPEGGVPTYEQYF
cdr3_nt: TGTGCCAGCAGCCCCGAGGGGGGGGTACCAACCTACGAGCAGTACTTC

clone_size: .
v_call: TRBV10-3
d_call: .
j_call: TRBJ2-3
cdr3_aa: CAISAPSTDTQYF
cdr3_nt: TGTGCCATCAGTGCCCCTAGCACAGATACGCAGTATTTT

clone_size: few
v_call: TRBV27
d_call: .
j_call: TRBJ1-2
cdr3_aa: CASSLRVGAYVSYTF
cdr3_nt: TGTGCCAGCAGTTTAAGGGTGGGGGCGTATGTAAGCTACACCTTC

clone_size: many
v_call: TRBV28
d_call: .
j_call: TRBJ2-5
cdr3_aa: CASSLATQIQETQYF
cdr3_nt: TGTGCCAGCAGTTTGGCCACTCAGATCCAAGAGACCCAGTACTTC

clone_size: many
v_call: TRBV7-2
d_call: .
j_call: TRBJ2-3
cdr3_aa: CASSPPPRGATDTQYF
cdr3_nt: TGTGCCAGCAGCCCCCCCCCCAGGGGAGCCACAGATACGCAGTATTTT

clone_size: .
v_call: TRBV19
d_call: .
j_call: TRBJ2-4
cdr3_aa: CASSIPLLAKNIQYF
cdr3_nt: TGTGCCAGTAGTATCCCCTTACTTGCCAAAAACATTCAGTACTTC

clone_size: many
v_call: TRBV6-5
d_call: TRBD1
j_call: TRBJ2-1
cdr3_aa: CASSLYSFTGTGSREQFF
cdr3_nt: TGTGCCAGCAGTCTATATTCCTTCACCGGGACAGGGAGTCGTGAGCAGTTCTTC

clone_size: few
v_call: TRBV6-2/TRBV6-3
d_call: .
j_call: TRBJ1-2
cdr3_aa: CASSYRGNGYGYTF
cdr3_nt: TGTGCCAGCAGTTACCGAGGGAACGGCTATGGCTACACCTTC

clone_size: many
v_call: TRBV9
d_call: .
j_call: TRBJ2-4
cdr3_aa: CASSVEGLSGNIQYF
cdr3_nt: TGTGCCAGCAGCGTAGAGGGGTTGTCCGGAAACATTCAGTACTTC

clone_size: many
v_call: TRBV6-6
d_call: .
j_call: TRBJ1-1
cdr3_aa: CASSTGPVGAFF
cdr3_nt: TGTGCCAGCAGTACCGGACCGGTCGGAGCTTTCTTT

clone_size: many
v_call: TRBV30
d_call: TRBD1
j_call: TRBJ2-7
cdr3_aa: CAWGGQRFERAYEQYF
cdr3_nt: TGTGCCTGGGGGGGACAGAGGTTCGAAAGAGCCTACGAGCAGTACTTC

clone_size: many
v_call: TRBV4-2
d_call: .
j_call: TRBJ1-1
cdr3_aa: CASSHSRSPNTEAFF
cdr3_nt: TGTGCCAGCAGCCATTCCCGGAGTCCGAACACTGAAGCTTTCTTT

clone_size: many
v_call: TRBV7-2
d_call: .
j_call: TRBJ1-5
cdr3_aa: CASSLVVNSNQPQHF
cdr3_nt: TGTGCCAGCAGCTTAGTAGTCAATAGCAATCAGCCCCAGCATTTT

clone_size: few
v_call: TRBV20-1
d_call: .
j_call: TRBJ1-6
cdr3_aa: CSAPPGGSGSPLHF
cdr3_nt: TGCAGTGCCCCACCGGGGGGGTCGGGGTCACCCCTCCACTTT